Following are 2 T cell receptor beta chains from one sample sequenced in a study of blood T cells in healthy people across ages. A second PCR of about 7 to 12 cycles used a sample-barcoded 5' primer and a J-beta primer mix. Using its own MiXCR run on the 5' RACE reads, TCRdb lists one record per CDR3 protein. The sample consists of about a million distinct CDR3 sequences, around 48% of them appearing once. Sequenced input: blood. These TCRs come from a man aged 25 to 40 in good health.

In its sample, this clonotype was seen a few times. This chain links TRBV4-1 with TRBJ2-5, with 10 positions matching TRBD2. The V gene end was trimmed by 3 bases and the J gene end by 7 bases; junction bases not matched to a gene: 11. Germline CDR1 is MGHRA and CDR2 is YSYEKL. CDR3 size: 16 residues. CDR3 in DNA: TGCGCCAGCAGCCAGGGGGGGACTAGCGCTTTGGGGACCCAGTACTTC. Translation gives CASSQGGTSALGTQYF.

This clonotype was found many times. The V call is TRBV3-1, the J call TRBJ1-2; TRBD1 matches 7 bases. After removal of 1 base from V and 8 bases from J, the junction contained 10 bases not matched to a gene. Germline lookup yields CDR1 LGHDT and CDR2 YNNKEL (reference sequence). This CDR3 has 15 amino acids. The CDR3 bases are TGTGCCAGCAGCCAAGGAACGCGACAGGGCGGGGGCTACACCTTC. Protein sequence: CASSQGTRQGGGYTF. The full variable domain, completed using reference TRBV3-1 and TRBJ1-2, is DTAVSQTPKYLVTQMGNDKSIKCEQNLGHDTMYWYKQDSKKFLKIMFSYNNKELIINETVPNRFSPKSPDKAHLNLHINSLELGDSAVYFCASSQGTRQGGGYTFGSGTRLTVV.